A selection of T cell receptor beta chains follows, all from one sample in a study of identical twins. From the 5' RACE reads, TCRdb called clonotypes with MiXCR, one entry per CDR3 protein. The data show approximately 210,000 distinct CDR3 sequences, approximately 7.1% seen once. The same data also contributed to another study, on T cells expressing NK-cell markers.

The sample taken for sequencing was CD8+ T cells sorted from blood. These receptors all stem from a woman under 30 in good health. CDR3s include the opening cysteine and the closing phenylalanine or tryptophan. Each record gives: V gene, clone size, J gene, D gene, CDR3 DNA, CDR3 protein. A D gene is named only where the DNA matches it firmly. Clone size is given for some rows only: seen once, a few or many times, or a class if the clone is expanded.

TRBV7-9,many,TRBJ2-7,-,TGTGCCAGCAGCGGGGCCACCTACGAGCAGTACTTC,CASSGATYEQYF
TRBV6-2/TRBV6-3,-,TRBJ2-7,TRBD2,TGTGCCAGCAGTTACTCTGCGACTAGCGGGAGGATGATCTCCTACGAGCAGTACTTC,CASSYSATSGRMISYEQYF
TRBV4-3,many,TRBJ2-3,-,TGCGCCAGCAGCCAAGATGGAGGATCGTCGTACACAGATACGCAGTATTTT,CASSQDGGSSYTDTQYF
TRBV12-3/TRBV12-4,many,TRBJ2-5,TRBD2,TGTGCCAGCAGTGGTCGGGGGGCCCAGTACTTC,CASSGRGAQYF
TRBV10-3,few,TRBJ2-4,-,TGTGCCATCAGTGAGGGGGCTTTGGGGGCGGACATTCAGTACTTC,CAISEGALGADIQYF
TRBV6-5,-,TRBJ2-7,-,TGTGCCAGCAGTTACCCAGACAGCCCCTACGAGCAGTACTTC,CASSYPDSPYEQYF
TRBV9,-,TRBJ1-1,-,TGTGCCAGCAGCGCTTCCCCGAGGGGGGCAGGGGACACTGAAGCTTTCTTT,CASSASPRGAGDTEAFF
TRBV19,few,TRBJ2-2,-,TGTGCCAGTAGTATTACCGGGGAGCTGTTTTTT,CASSITGELFF
TRBV6-1,few,TRBJ2-3,-,TGTGCCAGCAGTGCCCCCAGGGACAAAGTCTCCGATACGCAGTATTTT,CASSAPRDKVSDTQYF
TRBV28,many,TRBJ2-5,-,TGTGCCAGCAGTTCACTCTGGACTGCGCGCCCAGAGACCCAGTACTTC,CASSSLWTARPETQYF
TRBV12-3/TRBV12-4,many,TRBJ1-1,-,TGTGCCAGCAGTTTGTCCCTTGCCACTGAAGCTTTCTTT,CASSLSLATEAFF
TRBV6-5,-,TRBJ2-2,TRBD2,TGTGCCAGCAGTTACTCAGGCGGGGGAGAGCTGTTTTTT,CASSYSGGGELFF
TRBV20-1,-,TRBJ2-1,-,TGCAGTTCCCACGGGCGGGGAAGGAATGAGCAGTTCTTC,CSSHGRGRNEQFF
TRBV12-3/TRBV12-4,many,TRBJ2-3,-,TGTGCCAGCAGTTTGCTGAGGACTAGCACAGATACGCAGTATTTT,CASSLLRTSTDTQYF
TRBV2,-,TRBJ1-1,-,TGTGCCAGCAACCGGGAGGACGAAGCTTTCTTT,CASNREDEAFF
TRBV27,-,TRBJ2-7,TRBD2,TGTGCCAGCAGTCTCCAGACTAGCGGGAGTACCTACGAGCAGTACTTC,CASSLQTSGSTYEQYF
TRBV7-6,few,TRBJ2-1,TRBD2,TGTGCCAGCAGCTCCCTTGCTAGCGGGAGAACCTACAATGAGCAGTTCTTC,CASSSLASGRTYNEQFF
TRBV10-3,few,TRBJ2-1,-,TGTGCCATCAGTGAGATCTCCGAGGGGCTACCGGGACTGGGGAATGAGCAGTTCTTC,CAISEISEGLPGLGNEQFF
TRBV3-1,few,TRBJ2-1,-,TGTGCCAGCAGCCAAGAATGGGGTTTGGCGGGAACATCCTACAATGAGCAGTTCTTC,CASSQEWGLAGTSYNEQFF
TRBV10-2,few,TRBJ2-6,-,TGCGCCAGCACTCCGACTTCTTCTGGGGCCAACGTCCTGACTTTC,CASTPTSSGANVLTF
TRBV7-8,many,TRBJ1-1,TRBD1,TGTGCCAGCAGCTCGACAGGGGACTGGGCGGCCGGAACTGAAGCTTTCTTT,CASSSTGDWAAGTEAFF
TRBV20-1,many,TRBJ2-1,-,TGCAGTGCCCGGGACGTAGACGCCTACAATGAGCAGTTCTTC,CSARDVDAYNEQFF
TRBV5-1,few,TRBJ1-1,TRBD1,TGCGCCAGCAGCTGGACAGGGTCGTCGAACACTGAAGCTTTCTTT,CASSWTGSSNTEAFF
TRBV6-2/TRBV6-3,-,TRBJ2-7,TRBD1,TGTGCCAGCGGACAGGGGAACCACGAGCAGTACTTC,CASGQGNHEQYF
TRBV3-1,many,TRBJ2-1,TRBD2,TGTGCCAGCAGCCAGTCACTAGCGGGGGGCATTCAGCAGTTCTTC,CASSQSLAGGIQQFF
TRBV11-2,few,TRBJ2-3,TRBD2,TGTGCCAGCAGCACGGGGACTAGCGGGTTGGGCACAGATACGCAGTATTTT,CASSTGTSGLGTDTQYF
TRBV4-1,few,TRBJ2-7,-,TGCGCCAGCAGCCACAAGATAGCGTATTACGAGCAGTACTTC,CASSHKIAYYEQYF
TRBV19,few,TRBJ2-1,TRBD2,TGTGCCAGTAGTAGAGGACTAGCCGCGTACAATGAGCAGTTCTTC,CASSRGLAAYNEQFF
TRBV19,-,TRBJ2-7,-,TGTGCCGGTAGCAGGATGACAGACGACTCCTACGAGCAGTACTTC,CAGSRMTDDSYEQYF
TRBV12-3/TRBV12-4,many,TRBJ2-2,-,TGTGCCAGCAGTTTTGGTTACCGCGGGGAGCTGTTTTTT,CASSFGYRGELFF